The clone carrying this TCR beta chain was recorded many times. Its antigen is as yet unknown. The sample is drawn from a study of metastatic and nonmetastatic thyroid tumors. Study-wide context: Both malignant and benign thyroid patients supplied peripheral blood and tumor or nodule tissue samples, across which the repertoires of these patients were then compared.

In the original workflow: A papillary thyroid cancer distant-metastasis classifier was built from CDR3 differences across clinicopathological groups. From the PCR reads, TCRdb re-called clones with MiXCR. The V and J calls reflect TCRdb's pipeline rather than the authors' work. There are about 69,000 clones in the sample; around 14% occur only once, and over 6.5% lies in the top ten. Treatment of any kind had been given to no patient before thyroid surgery. This CDR3 spans 15 amino acids. CDR1 SNHLY and CDR2 FYNNEI come from the germline V gene. Germline trimming cut 2 bases from V and 6 bases from J; bases unmatched to any gene: 3. Study-level results: Reported TCR beta diversity, measured in blood and tumor, was significantly higher for malignant thyroid tumors than for benign nodules.

The material sequenced was blood. The sequence came from a male donor with papillary thyroid cancer or a benign thyroid nodule (not recorded which). Some clones in this sample may be carry-over from other donors' samples. The gene calls are TRBV2 and TRBJ2-2; TRBD2 matches at 10 bases. CDR3 nucleotides: TGTGCCAGCAGTGAATTCCTAGCGGGAGCCGGGGAGCTGTTTTTT. Its protein is CASSEFLAGAGELFF.